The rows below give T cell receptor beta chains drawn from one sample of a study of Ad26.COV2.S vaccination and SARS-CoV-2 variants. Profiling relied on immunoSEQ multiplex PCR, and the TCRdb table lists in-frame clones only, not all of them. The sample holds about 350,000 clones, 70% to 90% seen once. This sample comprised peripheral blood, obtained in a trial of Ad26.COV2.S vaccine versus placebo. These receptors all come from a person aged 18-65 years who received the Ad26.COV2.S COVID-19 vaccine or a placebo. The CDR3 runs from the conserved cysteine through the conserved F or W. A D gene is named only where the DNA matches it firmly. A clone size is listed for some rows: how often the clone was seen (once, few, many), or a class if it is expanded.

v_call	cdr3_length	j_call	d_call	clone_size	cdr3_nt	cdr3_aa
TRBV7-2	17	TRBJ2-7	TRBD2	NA	TGTGCCAGCAGCCCCATGGGACTAGCGGCAAGCTCCTACGAGCAGTACTTC	CASSPMGLAASSYEQYF
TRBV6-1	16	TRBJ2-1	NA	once	TGTGCCAGCAGTGCCAGGTTAGGGGGGATCTACAATGAGCAGTTCTTC	CASSARLGGIYNEQFF
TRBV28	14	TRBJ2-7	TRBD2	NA	TGTGCCAGCAGCTCAAGCGGGAGGGACTACCACCAGTACTTC	CASSSSGRDYHQYF
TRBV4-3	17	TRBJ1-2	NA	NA	TGCGCCAGCAGCCAAGACAAGGACTCCGCATTAGTCTATGGCTACACCTTC	CASSQDKDSALVYGYTF
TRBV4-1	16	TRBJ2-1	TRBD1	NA	TGCGCCAGCAGCCAAGAAGGACAGGGTCTCGGCAATGAGCAGTTCTTC	CASSQEGQGLGNEQFF
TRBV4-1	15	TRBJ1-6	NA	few	TGCGCCAGCAGCCAAGAAGCAGGACAGAATTCACCCCTCCACTTT	CASSQEAGQNSPLHF
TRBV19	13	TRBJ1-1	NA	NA	TGTGCCAGTACCAACGGAGCAGTCACTGAAGCTTTCTTT	CASTNGAVTEAFF
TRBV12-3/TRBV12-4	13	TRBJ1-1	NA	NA	TGTGCCAGCACTCCGGGGCGGACCACTGAAGCTTTCTTT	CASTPGRTTEAFF
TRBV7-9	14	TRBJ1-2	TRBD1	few	TGTGCCAGCAGCCTCGGGACAGGGGGCCTCTTCATCACCTTC	CASSLGTGGLFITF
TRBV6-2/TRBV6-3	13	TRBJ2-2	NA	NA	TGTGCCAGCAGTTACGGGATAGCCGGGGAGCTGTTTTTT	CASSYGIAGELFF
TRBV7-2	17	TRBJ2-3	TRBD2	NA	TGTGCCAGCAGCTTAGGCCCTCTAGCGGGGGCCACAGATACGCAGTATTTT	CASSLGPLAGATDTQYF
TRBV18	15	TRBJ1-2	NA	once	TGTGCCAGCTCACCATTTAGGGGCTCAAACTATGGCTACACCTTC	CASSPFRGSNYGYTF
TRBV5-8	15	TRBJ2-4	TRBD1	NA	TGTGCCAGCAGCCATGAAGGGACAGCACAAAACATTCAGTACTTC	CASSHEGTAQNIQYF
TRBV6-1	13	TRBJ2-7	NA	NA	TGTGCCAGCAGTGAAGGGGATTCCTACGAGCAGTACTTC	CASSEGDSYEQYF
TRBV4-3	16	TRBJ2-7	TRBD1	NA	TGCGCCAGCAGCCCAGGGACAGGCGCAACCATTATGGAGCAGTACTTC	CASSPGTGATIMEQYF
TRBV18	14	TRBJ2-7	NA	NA	TGTGCCAGCTCACCCCCGGCCACCAGGGGCGAGCAGTACTTC	CASSPPATRGEQYF
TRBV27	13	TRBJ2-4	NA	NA	TGTGCCAGCATCTCGGGGGAAAAAAACATTCAGTACTTC	CASISGEKNIQYF
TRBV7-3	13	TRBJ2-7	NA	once	TGTGCCAGCAGCCCTACTGGCCGGCGGGAGCAGTACTTC	CASSPTGRREQYF
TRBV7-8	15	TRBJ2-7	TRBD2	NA	TGTGCCAGCAGCCCCCTCGGGGGGGGCTCCTACGAGCAGTACTTC	CASSPLGGGSYEQYF
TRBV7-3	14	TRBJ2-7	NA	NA	TGTGCCAGCAGCTTAACGGGTGGCGGATCCGAGCAGTACTTC	CASSLTGGGSEQYF
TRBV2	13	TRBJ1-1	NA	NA	TGTGCCAGCAGTGAGGCTGGTGCCACTGAAGCTTTCTTT	CASSEAGATEAFF
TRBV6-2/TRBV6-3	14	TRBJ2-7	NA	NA	TGTGCCAGCAGTTACCCTACGCAGCCCTACGAGCAGTACTTC	CASSYPTQPYEQYF
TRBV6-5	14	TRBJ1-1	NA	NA	TGTGCCAGCAGTTACCAACAGGGAAGCACTGAAGCTTTCTTT	CASSYQQGSTEAFF
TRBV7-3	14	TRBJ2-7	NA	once	TGTGCCAGCAGCTTAGGGCGGGGGCACTACGAGCAGTACTTC	CASSLGRGHYEQYF
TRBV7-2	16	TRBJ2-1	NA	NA	TGTGCCAGCAGCTTTCAGCCGGACGTTCGGTACAATGAGCAGTTCTTC	CASSFQPDVRYNEQFF
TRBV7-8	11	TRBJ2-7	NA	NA	TGTGCCAGCAGCCCAATGCGCGAGCAGTACTTC	CASSPMREQYF
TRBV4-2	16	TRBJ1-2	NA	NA	TGTGCCAGCAGCCAACGCGTATCGGGCGGTGGGAATGGCTACACCTTC	CASSQRVSGGGNGYTF
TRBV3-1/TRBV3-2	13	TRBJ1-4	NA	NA	TGTGCCAGCAGCTCGAGCAGGGGTGAAAAACTGTTTTTT	CASSSSRGEKLFF
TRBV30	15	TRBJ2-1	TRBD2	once	TGTGCCTGCCTCGCTAGCGGGAGGGATTACAATGAGCAGTTCTTC	CACLASGRDYNEQFF
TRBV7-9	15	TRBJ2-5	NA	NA	TGTGCCAGCAGCTACCGTATAGGGTATAGAGAGACCCAGTACTTC	CASSYRIGYRETQYF
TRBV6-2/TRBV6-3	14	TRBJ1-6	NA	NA	TGTGCCAGCAGTTACGATCAGGGTGGTTCACCCCTCCACTTT	CASSYDQGGSPLHF
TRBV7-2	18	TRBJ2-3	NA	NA	TGTGCCAGCAGCTTAGCCACCGGGACCCGGCCAAGGTTGAATACGCAGTATTTT	CASSLATGTRPRLNTQYF
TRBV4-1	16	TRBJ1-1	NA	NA	TGCGCCAGCAGCCAAGAGCGTGGACGGGGGAACACTGAAGCTTTCTTT	CASSQERGRGNTEAFF
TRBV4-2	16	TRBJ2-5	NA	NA	TGTGCCAGCAGCCCCCCAGATCGAGGGACACAAGAGACCCAGTACTTC	CASSPPDRGTQETQYF
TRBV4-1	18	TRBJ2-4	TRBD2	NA	TGCGCCAGCAGCCAAGGACTAGCGGGAGGGCTGAGCAAAAACATTCAGTACTTC	CASSQGLAGGLSKNIQYF
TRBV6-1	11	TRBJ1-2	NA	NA	TGTGCCAGCAGTGAAGGGACGGGCTACACCTTC	CASSEGTGYTF
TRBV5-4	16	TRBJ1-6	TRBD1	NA	TGTGCCAGCAGCTCTGGACAGGGCTCCTATAATTCACCCCTCCACTTT	CASSSGQGSYNSPLHF
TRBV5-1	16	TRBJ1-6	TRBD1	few	TGCGCCAGCAGCCGTACAGGGGCCGCAAACAATTCACCCCTCCACTTT	CASSRTGAANNSPLHF
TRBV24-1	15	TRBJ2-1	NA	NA	TGTGCCACCAGGCCCTCCAGCCAGCCTGGGGGTGAGCAGTTCTTC	CATRPSSQPGGEQFF
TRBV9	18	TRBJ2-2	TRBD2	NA	TGTGCCAGCAGCGTATTAGACGGGACACTAGCGGGAACCGGGGAGCTGTTTTTT	CASSVLDGTLAGTGELFF
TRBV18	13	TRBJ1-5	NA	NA	TGTGCCAGCTCACCAAACAGCAATCAGCCCCAGCATTTT	CASSPNSNQPQHF
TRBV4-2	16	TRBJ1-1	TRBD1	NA	TGTGCCAGCAGCCCTGGCCGGGACAGTGACGACACTGAAGCTTTCTTT	CASSPGRDSDDTEAFF
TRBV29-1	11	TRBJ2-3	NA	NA	TGCAGCGAGGGGACCACAGATACGCAGTATTTT	CSEGTTDTQYF
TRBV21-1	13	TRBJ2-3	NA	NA	TGTGCCACAGCAATCCTTTTCACAGATACGCAGTATTTT	CATAILFTDTQYF
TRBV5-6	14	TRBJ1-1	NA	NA	TGTGCCAGCAGCTTGTGGGAGGTGAACACTGAAGCTTTCTTT	CASSLWEVNTEAFF
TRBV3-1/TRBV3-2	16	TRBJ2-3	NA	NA	TGTGCCAGCAGCCAAGAAACGATCGCTAGCACAGATACGCAGTATTTT	CASSQETIASTDTQYF
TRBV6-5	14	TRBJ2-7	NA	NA	TGTGCCAGCAGTTACTCGGGGAGCTCCTACGAGCAGTACTTC	CASSYSGSSYEQYF
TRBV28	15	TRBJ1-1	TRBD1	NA	TGTGCCAGCTCTTTACAGGGGGCGCGGGGGACTGAAGCTTTCTTT	CASSLQGARGTEAFF
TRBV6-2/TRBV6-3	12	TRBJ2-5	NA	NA	TGTGCCAGCAGTTATGGAGGGGAGACCCAGTACTTC	CASSYGGETQYF
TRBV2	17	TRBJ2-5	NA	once	TGTGCCAGCAGTGCGGTCAGGGGTGTATCTTTTGAAGAGACCCAGTACTTC	CASSAVRGVSFEETQYF
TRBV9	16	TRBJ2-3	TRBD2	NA	TGTGCCAGCAGCGTAGGGCGGGGGGCGCTTGGAGATACGCAGTATTTT	CASSVGRGALGDTQYF
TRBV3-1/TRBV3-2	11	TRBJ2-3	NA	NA	TGTGCCAGCAGTTTTGCAGATACGCAGTATTTT	CASSFADTQYF
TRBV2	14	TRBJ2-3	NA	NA	TGTGCCAGCAAGGGTAGCGGAGGCACAGATACGCAGTATTTT	CASKGSGGTDTQYF
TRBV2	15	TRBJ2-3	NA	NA	TGTGCCAGCAGTGAAGGCCGGTCCCCCACAGATACGCAGTATTTT	CASSEGRSPTDTQYF